These T cell receptor beta chains were read from a single sample in a study of T cell changes during pregnancy in multiple sclerosis. Only in-frame clones appear in the TCRdb table, and some are missing; sequencing was by immunoSEQ multiplex PCR. Of fewer than 45,000 clones listed, about 89% are singletons. This sample comprised CD4+ T cells from peripheral blood mononuclear cells, obtained in the third trimester of pregnancy. These receptors were taken from a female donor in good health, enrolled as a control in a pregnancy study. The CDR3 runs from the conserved cysteine through the conserved F or W. The order of the fields is J gene, V gene, clone size, D gene, CDR3 length, CDR3 DNA, CDR3 protein. D genes are given only for firm matches. Not all rows give a size; the values are once, few, many and, for expanded clones, a class.

>TRBJ2-3|TRBV18|-|-|15
TGTGCCAGCTCACCGGCGACAGTTCTGGGAGATACGCAGTATTTT
CASSPATVLGDTQYF
>TRBJ1-4|TRBV6-5|-|TRBD1|16
TGTGCCAGCAGTTACTCGAAGACAGGGGCAGGTGAAAAACTGTTTTTT
CASSYSKTGAGEKLFF
>TRBJ1-2|TRBV6-1|-|TRBD1|15
TGTGCCAGCAGTGAAACGACAGGGGACGCCTATGGCTACACCTTC
CASSETTGDAYGYTF
>TRBJ2-5|TRBV4-1|-|TRBD1|16
TGCGCCAGCAGCCAAGGTCCCACAGGGGACCAAGAGACCCAGTACTTC
CASSQGPTGDQETQYF
>TRBJ2-1|TRBV4-2|-|-|13
TGTGCCAGCAGCCAAGCCCCAGGGAATGAGCAGTTCTTC
CASSQAPGNEQFF
>TRBJ2-2|TRBV4-2|-|TRBD2|16
TGTGCCAGCAGCTCTCAGTTCAGTAGCGGGACCGGGGAGCTGTTTTTT
CASSSQFSSGTGELFF
>TRBJ2-2|TRBV7-7|-|-|12
TGTGCTAGCAGCGCAGGGGACGGGGAGCTGTTTTTT
CASSAGDGELFF
>TRBJ1-2|TRBV7-2|-|TRBD1|16
TGTGCCAGCAGCCCGGCAGGGGGCCCCTCGTTCCTCGGCTACACCTTC
CASSPAGGPSFLGYTF
>TRBJ2-1|TRBV28|-|TRBD2|14
TGTGCCAGCAGACCTAGCGGGACCAGAGGTGAGCAGTTCTTC
CASRPSGTRGEQFF
>TRBJ1-2|TRBV27|-|-|18
TGTGCCAGCACCCCGGTAGTTGGAGGGGCTGACCTTAACTATGGCTACACCTTC
CASTPVVGGADLNYGYTF
>TRBJ2-3|TRBV7-2|-|TRBD2|16
TGTGCCAGCAGCTTAGTAGCGGGAGGGCCGGGAGATACGCAGTATTTT
CASSLVAGGPGDTQYF
>TRBJ2-7|TRBV6-5|-|-|15
TGTGCCAGCAGACCAGGGGGGTCTACCTCCTACGAGCAGTACTTC
CASRPGGSTSYEQYF
>TRBJ2-7|TRBV11-1|-|TRBD2|14
TGTGCCAGCAGCCAGCGGGAGGGGAGTTACGAGCAGTACTTC
CASSQREGSYEQYF
>TRBJ1-1|TRBV6-4|-|-|13
TGTGCCAGCAGTGCCCAGGGTGGCACTGAAGCTTTCTTT
CASSAQGGTEAFF
>TRBJ2-7|TRBV7-2|-|-|18
TGTGCCAGCAGCTTATCCGGAGGTGTCAGGTTAAGGCGCTACGAGCAGTACTTC
CASSLSGGVRLRRYEQYF
>TRBJ2-3|TRBV7-3|-|TRBD2|18
TGTGCCAGCAGCTTAATCCCTAGACTAGCGGGAGGGACAGATACGCAGTATTTT
CASSLIPRLAGGTDTQYF
>TRBJ2-1|TRBV4-3|-|TRBD2|15
TGCGCCAGCAGCCAAATGGGACTAGCCTTTAATGAGCAGTTCTTC
CASSQMGLAFNEQFF
>TRBJ2-5|TRBV11-3|-|-|13
TGTGCCAGCAGCTTTGCAGGGGAAGAGACCCAGTACTTC
CASSFAGEETQYF
>TRBJ2-7|TRBV27|-|TRBD2|16
TGTGCCAGCAGCGGTAATAGACTAGCGGGAGGGTACGAGCAGTACTTC
CASSGNRLAGGYEQYF
>TRBJ2-5|TRBV7-8|-|TRBD2|14
TGTGCCAGCAGCCAGATGGGAGGGGTTGAGACCCAGTACTTC
CASSQMGGVETQYF
>TRBJ1-2|TRBV7-6|-|-|13
TGTGCCAGCAGCTTACAGGGAGGGTATGGCTACACCTTC
CASSLQGGYGYTF
>TRBJ2-7|TRBV4-2|-|TRBD1|15
TGTGCCAGCAGCCAAGTCTTGACAGGGGAGCACGAGCAGTACTTC
CASSQVLTGEHEQYF
>TRBJ1-5|TRBV5-1|-|TRBD1|16
TGCGCCAGCAGCTTGGCGGGACAGGGGCCAGATCAGCCCCAGCATTTT
CASSLAGQGPDQPQHF
>TRBJ2-3|TRBV18|once|-|13
TGTGCCAGCTCATCCTCCCTGGAGGATACGCAGTATTTT
CASSSSLEDTQYF
>TRBJ2-1|TRBV5-4|-|-|15
TGTGCCAGCAGCTTGAGTCCAGGGGTAAGGTATGAGCAGTTCTTC
CASSLSPGVRYEQFF
>TRBJ2-7|TRBV7-2|-|TRBD2|15
TGTGCCAGCAGCTTAGCGGGAGGGGCCAGCTACGAGCAGTACTTC
CASSLAGGASYEQYF
>TRBJ2-7|TRBV10-2|-|-|14
TGCGCCAGCAGTATAAGAGACAGTAGGGACAAGCAGTACTTC
CASSIRDSRDKQYF
>TRBJ2-7|TRBV5-1|-|TRBD1|13
TGCGCCAGCAGCTTGGGACAGGGCAGGGAGCAGTACTTC
CASSLGQGREQYF
>TRBJ2-5|TRBV5-1|-|-|13
TGCGCCAGCAGCCTCCGGGGGCAAGAGACCCAGTACTTC
CASSLRGQETQYF
>TRBJ2-2|TRBV7-3|once|TRBD2|14
TGTGCCAGCAGCTTGGGACTAATCACCGGGGAGCTGTTTTTT
CASSLGLITGELFF
>TRBJ2-5|TRBV9|-|-|13
TGTGCCAGCAGTCTAGCATCCCAAGAGACCCAGTACTTC
CASSLASQETQYF
>TRBJ2-1|TRBV6-1|-|-|13
TGTGCCAGCAGTGGGGAACTAGGCGCTGAGCAGTTCTTC
CASSGELGAEQFF
>TRBJ1-2|TRBV6-1|-|-|13
TGTGCCAGCACAGTAGGCAGGGGATGGGGCTACACCTTC
CASTVGRGWGYTF
>TRBJ1-1|TRBV7-3|-|TRBD1|14
TGTGCCAGCAGCTTGACAGGGGGCAACACTGAAGCTTTCTTT
CASSLTGGNTEAFF
>TRBJ1-5|TRBV10-3|once|-|15
TGTGCCATCAGTGAGTCGGGGGCCAAAAATCAGCCCCAGCATTTT
CAISESGAKNQPQHF